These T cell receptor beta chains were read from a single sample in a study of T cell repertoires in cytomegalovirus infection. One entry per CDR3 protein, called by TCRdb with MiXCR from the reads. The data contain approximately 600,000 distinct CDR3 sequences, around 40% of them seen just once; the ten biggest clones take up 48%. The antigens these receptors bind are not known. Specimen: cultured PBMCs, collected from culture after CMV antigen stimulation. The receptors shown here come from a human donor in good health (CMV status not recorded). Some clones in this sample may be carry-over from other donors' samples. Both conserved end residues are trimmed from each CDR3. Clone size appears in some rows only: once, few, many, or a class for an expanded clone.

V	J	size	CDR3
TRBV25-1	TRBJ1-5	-	ASTPQRPQH
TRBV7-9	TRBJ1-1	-	ASNIQGANTEAF
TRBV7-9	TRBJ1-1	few	ASSGGVGDTEAF
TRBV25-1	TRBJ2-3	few	ASSELGAAQMDTQY
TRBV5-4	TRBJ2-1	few	ASSSRGEMRDEQF
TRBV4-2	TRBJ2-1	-	ASSQDLLAGWWF
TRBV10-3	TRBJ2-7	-	AIQAADEQY
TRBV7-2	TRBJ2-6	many	ASGARGANVLT
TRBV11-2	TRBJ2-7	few	ASSPRAKTAILDEQY
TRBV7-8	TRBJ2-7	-	ASSPWTASYEQY
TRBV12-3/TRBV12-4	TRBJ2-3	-	ASSEGIAESTDTQY
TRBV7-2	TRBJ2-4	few	ASSAASFLQY
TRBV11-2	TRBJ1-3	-	ASSLPNPQGQIGNTIY
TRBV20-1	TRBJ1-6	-	SASPPNRGVDNSPLH
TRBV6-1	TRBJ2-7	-	ASSGGRYSYEQY
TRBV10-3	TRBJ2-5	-	AISEGLAARGSQETQY
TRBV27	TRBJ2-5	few	ASRLRGTGILQETQY
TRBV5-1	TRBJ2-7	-	ASSEGLAGGNYEQY
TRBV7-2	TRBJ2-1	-	ASSLGVAGEQF
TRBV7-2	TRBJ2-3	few	ASSPDRGLDTQY
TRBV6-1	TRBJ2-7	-	ASSAAQGSSYEQY
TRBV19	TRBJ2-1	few	ASSIGNYNEQF
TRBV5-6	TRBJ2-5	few	ASSLAGEYQETQY
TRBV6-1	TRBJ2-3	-	ASKASGRGGTDTQY
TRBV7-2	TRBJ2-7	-	ASSRDTGTSRGLYEQY
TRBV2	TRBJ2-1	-	ASRWGSYNEQF
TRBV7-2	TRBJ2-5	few	ASSATRETQY
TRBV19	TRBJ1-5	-	ASTPSGIGNQPQH
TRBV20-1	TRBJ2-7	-	SASVWTGLADTYEQY
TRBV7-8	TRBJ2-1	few	ASSSSGRRDNEQF
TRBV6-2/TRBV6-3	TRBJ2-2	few	ASSYPSGLDTGELF
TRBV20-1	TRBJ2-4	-	SAPRQRSGKNIQY
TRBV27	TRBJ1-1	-	ASSLWGRGEAF
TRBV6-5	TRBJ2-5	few	ASSTLAGWGQETQY
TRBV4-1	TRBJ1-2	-	ASSQDELTYGYT
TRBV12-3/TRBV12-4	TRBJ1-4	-	ASSFGVLTNEKLF
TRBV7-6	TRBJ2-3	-	ASSLGTSTNTDTQY
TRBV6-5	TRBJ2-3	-	ASSYSGTFTDTQY
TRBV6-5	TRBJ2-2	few	ASSFHRGPGELF
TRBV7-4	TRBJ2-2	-	ASSLDWGAPTGELF
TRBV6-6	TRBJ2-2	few	ASSDGVSNTGELF
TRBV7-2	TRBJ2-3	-	ASRRTSAADTQY
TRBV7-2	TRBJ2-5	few	ASSLWTGRETQY
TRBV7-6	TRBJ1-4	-	ASSFPGPYEEKLF
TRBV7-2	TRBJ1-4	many	ASSSGPESNEKLF
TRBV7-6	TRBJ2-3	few	ASSLVQAGNTDTQY
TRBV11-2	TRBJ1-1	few	ASTRWGMESTF
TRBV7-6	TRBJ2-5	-	ASSSSGGGIETQY
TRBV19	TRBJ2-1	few	ASSILADSYNEQF